Listed here are 4 T cell receptor beta chains from one sample, sequenced in a study of T cell repertoires in cytomegalovirus infection (dated by TCRdb to 2018 to 2020). Sequencing used an Illumina HiSeq 1500. Using fastp at Q25 and MiXCR, TCRdb reprocessed the public reads and kept productive beta chains. Merged by CDR3 protein, the rows form single entries marked with the most common genes and DNA. A total of 150,000 to 200,000 distinct CDR3 sequences appear in this sample, 7.5% to 10% of them only once. The ten largest account for roughly 4.8% of the sample. The material sequenced was PBMCs. The receptor set was obtained from a human donor in good health (CMV status not recorded). Some clones in this sample may be carry-over from other donors' samples.

This clonotype was picked up many times. This chain connects TRBV10-2 to TRBJ1-4, with D possibly being TRBD1 (5 bases). CDR1 WSHSY and CDR2 SAAADI come from the germline V gene. V lost 4 bases, J lost 8 bases, and 14 bases lay in between. The CDR3 loop spans 14 amino acids. The CDR3 nucleotides read TGCGCCAGCAGTGGTCGGGACCGGGGAGAAAAACTGTTTTTT. It is translated as CASSGRDRGEKLFF.

This clonotype came up many times. The V call is TRBV7-2, the J call TRBJ2-2, with 7 bases fitting TRBD2. The ends lost 3 bases at V and 5 bases at J; junction bases unmatched: 6. CDR1 SGHTA and CDR2 FQGNSA come from the germline V gene. The CDR3 covers 15 residues. The CDR3 DNA follows: TGTGCCAGCAGCTTGTTACCTAGCGGAACCGGGGAGCTGTTTTTT. Translated: CASSLLPSGTGELFF.

This clonotype was recorded at least ten times. This chain connects TRBV7-2 to TRBJ2-1, with 7 positions matching TRBD2. J was trimmed by 4 bases and V by 3 bases; bases with no gene match: 12. The germline V gene has CDR1 SGHTA and CDR2 FQGNSA. The CDR3 extends over 17 amino acids. This chain's CDR3 is CASSLNSGLPDYNEQFF. CDR3 DNA: TGTGCCAGCAGCTTGAACTCGGGACTACCGGATTACAATGAGCAGTTCTTC.

This clonotype showed up just a few times. CDR3 residues: CASSGTLRTGELFF. The CDR3, as DNA: TGCGCCAGCAGCGGGACCCTGAGGACCGGGGAGCTGTTTTTT. This rearrangement joins TRBV5-1 to TRBJ2-2, with D perhaps assigned TRBD1 or TRBD2 (5 bases each). The CDR3 covers 14 residues. V lost 4 bases and J lost 5, with 12 bases in between. Germline V lookup: CDR1 SGHRS, CDR2 YFSETQ.